A single sample is the source of the 26 T cell receptor beta chains below, sequenced in a study of a mutant IDH1 vaccine in newly diagnosed glioma. This table comes from immunoSEQ multiplex PCR, and its TCRdb copy is limited to in-frame clones, with some not included. The sample yields around 37,000 clones, roughly 92% seen once. Time point indicated: baseline, week 1 (first vaccination visit). Treatment reported: pre-vaccination baseline after standard-of-care therapy. The sample in question was PBMCs, obtained from a glioma patient treated with radiotherapy, temozolomide or both. These TCRs come from a young man with glioma.

This chain joins TRBV4-3 and TRBJ1-2; tentative D call: TRBD1 (5 bases). V lost 0 bases to trimming and J lost 8 bases, with 10 bases between them. The CDR3 runs to 13 residues. CDR1 LGHNA and CDR2 YSLEER come from the germline V gene. CDR3 in amino acids: CASSQDPGKGYTF. The DNA for the CDR3 is TGCGCCAGCAGCCAAGATCCAGGGAAAGGCTACACCTTC.

The gene calls are TRBV7-9 and TRBJ1-3; D gene uncertain. CDR1 SEHNR and CDR2 FQNEAQ come from the germline V gene (reference sequence). There are 17 residues in the CDR3. V shed 5 bases and J shed 0 bases, with 17 bases lying between them. The CDR3 nucleotides are TGTGCCAGCAGCGAAGACCTCGGGCCGCGCTCTGGAAACACCATATATTTT. The encoded protein is CASSEDLGPRSGNTIYF.

V usage is TRBV19 and J usage is TRBJ1-5; 9 bases match TRBD1. The CDR3 consists of 16 residues. J lost 1 base, V lost 5 bases, and 6 bases had no gene match. The germline V gene has CDR1 LNHDA and CDR2 SQIVND (reference sequence). The CDR3 here is CASSLGQGFSNQPQHF. CDR3 DNA: TGTGCCAGTAGTCTCGGACAGGGGTTCAGCAATCAGCCCCAGCATTTT.

The CDR3 DNA reads TGTGCCAGCAGCCCGCCTAGGAACACCGGGGAGCTGTTTTTT. Its translation is CASSPPRNTGELFF. This sequence joins TRBV13 and TRBJ2-2, with D uncertain. Germline CDR1 is PRHDT and CDR2 is FYEKMQ (reference sequence). This CDR3 contains 14 residues. The ends were cut back, 5 bases at V and 1 base at J, with 8 bases in the middle.

The CDR3 here is CASSIAGNQPQHF. The DNA for the CDR3 is TGTGCCAGTAGTATAGCCGGTAATCAGCCCCAGCATTTT. The rearrangement uses TRBV19 and TRBJ1-5, with no clear D. Germline loops: CDR1 LNHDA, CDR2 SQIVND (reference sequence). The V end was cut by 1 base, the J end by 4 bases, with 5 bases between. This CDR3 region has 13 residues.

This rearrangement joins TRBV11-2 to TRBJ2-7, with D tentatively TRBD2 (5 bases). CDR1 is SGHAT, CDR2 FQNNGV, per germline. V gave up 1 base and J gave up 2 bases, with 9 bases separating them. The CDR3 has 14 residues. The CDR3 DNA sequence: TGTGCCAGCAGCTTAGTAGAGGGTACCTACGAGCAGTACTTC. Translated, it gives CASSLVEGTYEQYF.

The rearrangement links TRBV7-2 to TRBJ2-7; a weak D match, TRBD2 (5 bases). In germline, CDR1 is SGHTA, CDR2 FQGNSA. Trimming took off 1 base at V and 0 bases at J, with 7 bases between the two ends. This CDR3 is built from 14 residues. CDR3 protein: CASSLGGFSYEQYF. The CDR3 nucleotides are TGTGCCAGCAGCTTAGGAGGGTTCTCCTACGAGCAGTACTTC.

The chain joins TRBV10-3 to TRBJ2-3, with D possibly matching TRBD2 (6 bases). The V gene lost 2 bases and the J gene lost 4 bases, with 19 bases spanning the gap. Germline CDR1 ENHRY, CDR2 SYGVKD. CDR3 size: 17 residues. The CDR3 sequence is CAISEPLQLAASDTQYF. CDR3 DNA: TGTGCCATCAGTGAGCCCCTCCAGTTAGCGGCCTCAGATACGCAGTATTTT.

V and J are TRBV4-3 and TRBJ2-3, with TRBD2 matching over 7 bases. This CDR3 is 15 amino acids long. The ends lost 0 bases at V and 4 bases at J; junction bases unmatched: 4. Germline V CDR1 and CDR2: LGHNA, YSLEER. The CDR3 region has the DNA TGCGCCAGCAGCCAAGAAGCGGGAAGGGCAGATACGCAGTATTTT. It translates to CASSQEAGRADTQYF.

CDR3 sequence: CASSEEVYQPQHF. CDR3 DNA: TGTGCCAGCAGTGAGGAGGTGTATCAGCCCCAGCATTTT. This chain uses TRBV2 with TRBJ1-5; D is ambiguous. This CDR3 region has 13 residues. With 3 bases removed from V and 5 bases from J, the gap between germline ends came to 8 bases. Germline loops: CDR1 SNHLY, CDR2 FYNNEI.

This clone was seen only a few times. The J gene is TRBJ1-1, the V gene TRBV2; 7 positions agree with TRBD1. The CDR3 has 14 residues. V lost 6 bases and J lost 5; bases outside the gene matches: 9. Germline assignment: CDR1 SNHLY and CDR2 FYNNEI. In DNA form, the CDR3 reads TGTGCCAGCAGCCGGGGCAGGGGGTCAACTGAAGCTTTCTTT. This codes for CASSRGRGSTEAFF.

This sequence joins TRBV15 and TRBJ1-3, with D unclear. CDR1 and CDR2 (germline): LNHNV, YYDKDF (reference sequence). CDR3 size: 14 residues. V shed 1 base and J shed 3 bases, with 7 bases lying between them. Here the CDR3 reads CATSRGAGGNTIYF. For the CDR3, the DNA is TGTGCCACCAGCAGAGGGGCAGGTGGAAACACCATATATTTT.

This sequence joins TRBV6-5 and TRBJ1-1; 9 nucleotides match TRBD1. J was trimmed by 10 bases and V by 4 bases; bases with no gene match: 13. This CDR3 is 15 amino acids long. Germline V lookup: CDR1 MNHEY, CDR2 SVGAGI. The CDR3 loop reads CASSSRLDRGRAAFF. In DNA form, the CDR3 reads TGTGCCAGCAGTTCACGGCTGGACAGGGGACGTGCAGCTTTCTTT.

The chain joins TRBV29-1 to TRBJ2-7, with D perhaps given as TRBD1 or TRBD2 (5 bases each). The V gene's germline CDR1 is SQVTM and CDR2 ANQGSEA. The CDR3 runs 12 residues. V gave up 6 bases and J gave up 3 bases, with 12 bases separating them. CDR3 residues: CSVGTAGYEQYF. The DNA for the CDR3 is TGCAGCGTAGGGACCGCCGGCTACGAGCAGTACTTC.

This chain connects TRBV2 to TRBJ1-1, with D uncertain. Germline-derived CDR1 and CDR2 are SNHLY and FYNNEI. This CDR3 has 13 amino acids. V lost 1 base and J 10 bases, leaving 13 bases between the germline ends. The DNA for the CDR3 is TGTGCCAGCAGTGAAGGTGTCGAGTTGTCAGCTTTCTTT. Residues: CASSEGVELSAFF.

V gene TRBV16 combines with J gene TRBJ1-2; TRBD1 might be the D (6 bases). V dropped 5 bases and J dropped 8 bases, with 18 bases sitting between them. CDR3 size: 14 residues. Germline V lookup: CDR1 KGHSY, CDR2 FQNENV. CDR3 protein: CASSFDFGGRGYTF. The CDR3 DNA reads as TGTGCCAGCAGCTTTGACTTCGGGGGGCGCGGCTACACCTTC.

The rearrangement joins TRBV5-4 to TRBJ1-2; no firm D call. Germline V gene data show CDR1 as SGHNT and CDR2 as YYREEE (reference sequence). This CDR3 is built from 11 residues. Between the trimmed V and J ends, which lost 0 bases and 8 bases, there was a span of 5 bases. CDR3 sequence: CASSLGSGYTF. The CDR3 DNA reads as TGTGCCAGCAGCTTGGGCAGCGGCTACACCTTC.

The chain couples TRBV7-2 to TRBJ1-4, with D possibly matching TRBD1 (5 bases). Germline V gene lookup returns CDR1 SGHTA and CDR2 FQGNSA. This CDR3 contains 13 residues. With 0 bases removed from V and 8 bases from J, the gap between germline ends came to 7 bases. CDR3 protein: CASSLARGEKLFF. As DNA, the CDR3 is TGTGCCAGCAGCTTAGCGCGGGGGGAAAAACTGTTTTTT.

The J gene is TRBJ2-1, the V gene TRBV2; no clear D gene. CDR3 length: 12 amino acids. CDR1 and CDR2 from the germline V gene are SNHLY and FYNNEI. Trimming pared 6 bases from V and 8 bases from J, leaving 11 bases between. The CDR3 sequence is CASSWVSYEQFF. CDR3 DNA: TGTGCCAGCAGCTGGGTCTCCTATGAGCAGTTCTTC.

The chain employs TRBV4-3 and TRBJ2-6, with D uncertain. The V gene's germline CDR1 is LGHNA and CDR2 YSLEER. CDR3 size: 16 residues. The V gene lost 0 bases and the J gene lost 0 bases, with 6 bases spanning the gap. The CDR3 coding sequence is TGCGCCAGCAGCCAAGATTACAGCTCTGGGGCCAACGTCCTGACTTTC. Its translation: CASSQDYSSGANVLTF.

This rearrangement joins TRBV7-9 to TRBJ1-1; 8 positions match TRBD1. CDR3 length: 13 amino acids. With V trimmed by 0 bases and J by 8 bases, 2 bases remained unmatched. Germline assignment: CDR1 SEHNR and CDR2 FQNEAQ (reference sequence). The CDR3, as DNA: TGTGCCAGCAGCTTAGCACGGGACAGGGAAGCTTTCTTT. It is translated as CASSLARDREAFF.

The chain uses TRBV6-1 and TRBJ2-7; no definite D call. V gave up 1 base and J gave up 6 bases, with 13 bases separating them. The germline gives CDR1 MNHNS, CDR2 SASEGT. The CDR3 has 14 residues. The CDR3 DNA is TGTGCCAGCAGTGAAGGTCGGATGTATCTCGAGCAGTACTTC. Translating it yields CASSEGRMYLEQYF.

The CDR3 DNA is TGTGCCAGCAGAAACAGGTTGTACAATGAGCAGTTCTTC. This codes for CASRNRLYNEQFF. J is TRBJ2-1 and V is TRBV27; D might be TRBD1 (5 bases). The CDR3 totals 13 residues. Germline CDR1 reads MNHEY; CDR2 reads SMNVEV (reference sequence). V lost 6 bases and J lost 4, with 10 bases in between.

The chain combines TRBV10-3 with TRBJ2-2; D gene unclear. CDR3 length: 13 residues. Germline CDR1 and CDR2: ENHRY and SYGVKD. V was trimmed by 11 bases and J by 4 bases, leaving 14 bases between them. CDR3 amino acids: CALGQTLTGELFF. CDR3 DNA: TGTGCCCTGGGCCAAACCCTCACCGGGGAGCTGTTTTTT.

The gene calls are TRBV30 and TRBJ1-6, with D perhaps TRBD1 (6 bases). Between the trimmed V and J ends, which lost 7 bases and 10 bases, there was a span of 14 bases. Germline loops: CDR1 GTSNPN, CDR2 SVGIG (reference sequence). The CDR3 extends over 12 amino acids. CDR3 protein: CASQGRDSPLHF. CDR3 DNA: TGTGCCTCCCAGGGGAGGGACTCACCCCTCCACTTT.

This sequence joins TRBV19 and TRBJ1-2, with no clear D. V was shortened by 11 bases and J by 0 bases, with 19 bases between the two germline ends. In germline, CDR1 is LNHDA, CDR2 SQIVND (reference sequence). CDR3 size: 15 residues. CDR3: CAVRSPGSANYGYTF. DNA of the CDR3: TGTGCCGTTAGGAGTCCGGGATCAGCTAACTATGGCTACACCTTC.